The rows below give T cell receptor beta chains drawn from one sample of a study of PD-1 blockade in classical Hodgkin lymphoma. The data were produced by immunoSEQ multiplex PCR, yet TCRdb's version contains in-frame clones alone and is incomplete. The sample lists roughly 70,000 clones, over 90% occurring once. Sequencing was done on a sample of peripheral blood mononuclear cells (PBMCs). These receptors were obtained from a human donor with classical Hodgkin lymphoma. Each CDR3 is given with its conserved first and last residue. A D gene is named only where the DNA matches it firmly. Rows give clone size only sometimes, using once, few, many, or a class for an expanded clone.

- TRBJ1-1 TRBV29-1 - CSATAGGNTEAFF TGCAGCGCTACGGCGGGGGGGAACACTGAAGCTTTCTTT
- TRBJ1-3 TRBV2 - CASRVGTVSGNTIYF TGTGCCAGCAGGGTCGGGACTGTCTCTGGAAACACCATATATTTT
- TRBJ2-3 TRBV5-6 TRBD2 CASSPQTSGITDTQYF TGTGCCAGCAGCCCTCAGACTAGCGGGATCACAGATACGCAGTATTTT
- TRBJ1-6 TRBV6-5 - CASSYSILSPLHF TGTGCCAGCAGTTACTCGATTCTTTCACCCCTCCACTTT
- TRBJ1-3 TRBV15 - CATSRDPAGTSTGNTIYF TGTGCCACCAGCAGAGATCCGGCAGGTACTTCCACTGGAAACACCATATATTTT
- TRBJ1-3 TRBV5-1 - CASSLGVASGNTIYF TGCGCCAGCAGCTTGGGGGTGGCCTCTGGAAACACCATATATTTT
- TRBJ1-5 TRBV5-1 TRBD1 CASSLAGGGNQPQHF TGCGCCAGCAGCTTGGCAGGGGGAGGCAATCAGCCCCAGCATTTT
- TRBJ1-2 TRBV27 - CASSLSKGMGGYTF TGTGCCAGCAGTTTATCGAAGGGGATGGGTGGCTACACCTTC
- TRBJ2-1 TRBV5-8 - CASSLFLVKTYNEQFF TGTGCCAGCAGCTTGTTTTTAGTAAAGACTTACAATGAGCAGTTCTTC
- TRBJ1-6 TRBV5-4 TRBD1 CASSLLMTGGTRNSPLHF TGTGCCAGCAGCCTCTTGATGACAGGGGGAACGCGTAATTCACCCCTCCACTTT
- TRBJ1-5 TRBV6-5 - CASSPRDGNQPQHF TGTGCCAGCAGCCCCCGGGACGGAAATCAGCCCCAGCATTTT
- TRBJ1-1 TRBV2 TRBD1 CASRVTGMNTEAFF TGTGCCAGCAGGGTGACAGGGATGAACACTGAAGCTTTCTTT
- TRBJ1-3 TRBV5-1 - CASSLSTDGNTIYF TGCGCCAGCAGCTTGTCCACAGATGGAAACACCATATATTTT
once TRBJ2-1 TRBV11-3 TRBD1 CASSFGGQGGNEQFF TGTGCCAGCAGCTTCGGCGGACAGGGGGGAAATGAGCAGTTCTTC
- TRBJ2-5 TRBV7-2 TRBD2 CASSARDYSQETQYF TGTGCCAGCAGCGCCCGGGACTATTCACAAGAGACCCAGTACTTC
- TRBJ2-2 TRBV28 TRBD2 CASSLTPGLEGTGELFF TGTGCCAGCAGCCTAACCCCGGGACTAGAGGGCACCGGGGAGCTGTTTTTT
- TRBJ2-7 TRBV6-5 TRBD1 CASSYTDRGIYEQYF TGTGCCAGCAGTTACACGGACAGGGGGATCTACGAGCAGTACTTC
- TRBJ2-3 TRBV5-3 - CARSVTYTQYF TGTGCCAGAAGCGTGACGTATACGCAGTATTTT
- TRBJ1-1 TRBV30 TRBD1 CALTTNRGTESAFF TGTGCCTTGACTACGAACAGGGGGACAGAGTCGGCTTTCTTT
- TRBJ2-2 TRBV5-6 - CASSLAAGTGELFF TGTGCCAGCAGCTTGGCCGCTGGCACCGGGGAGCTGTTTTTT
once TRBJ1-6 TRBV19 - CASSIEGTGNSPLHF TGTGCCAGTAGTATAGAAGGTACGGGTAATTCACCCCTCCACTTT
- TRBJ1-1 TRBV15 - CATSAPGYAEAFF TGTGCCACCAGCGCACCAGGGTATGCTGAAGCTTTCTTT
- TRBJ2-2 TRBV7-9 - CASSLGGAGNTGELFF TGTGCCAGCAGCTTGGGGGGCGCGGGGAACACCGGGGAGCTGTTTTTT
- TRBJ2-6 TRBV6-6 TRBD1 CAIPGQGANVLTF TGTGCCATCCCGGGACAGGGGGCCAACGTCCTGACTTTC
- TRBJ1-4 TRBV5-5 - CASSLSGGNEKLFF TGTGCCAGCAGCTTGTCCGGGGGTAATGAAAAACTGTTTTTT
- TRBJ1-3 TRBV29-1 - CSVVLGSGNTIYF TGCAGCGTTGTCTTGGGGTCTGGAAACACCATATATTTT
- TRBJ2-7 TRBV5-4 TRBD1 CASSFSVQGTGEQYF TGTGCCAGCAGCTTTTCGGTACAGGGGACAGGGGAGCAGTACTTC
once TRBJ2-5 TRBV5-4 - CASSFTAVTGIKTQYF TGTGCCAGCAGCTTCACAGCGGTTACGGGAATTAAGACCCAGTACTTC
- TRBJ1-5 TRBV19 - CASGTGSNQPQHF TGTGCCAGTGGGACGGGGAGCAATCAGCCCCAGCATTTT
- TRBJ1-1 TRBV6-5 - CASSLYFEGTEAFF TGTGCCAGCAGCCTCTATTTTGAGGGCACTGAAGCTTTCTTT
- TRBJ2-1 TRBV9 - CASSVDGGTYNEQFF TGTGCCAGCAGCGTAGATGGGGGTACCTACAATGAGCAGTTCTTC
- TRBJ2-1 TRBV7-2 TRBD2 CASSLSSGGYLNEQFF TGTGCCAGCAGCTTATCTAGCGGGGGATACCTCAATGAGCAGTTCTTC
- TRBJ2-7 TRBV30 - CAWGPTRGEQYF TGTGCCTGGGGTCCTACACGGGGGGAGCAGTACTTC
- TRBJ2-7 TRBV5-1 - CASSLAPGLVYEQYF TGCGCCAGCAGCTTGGCGCCCGGCCTGGTATACGAGCAGTACTTC
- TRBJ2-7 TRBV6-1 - CASTTIAEPTYEQYF TGTGCCAGCACCACTATAGCAGAACCTACCTACGAGCAGTACTTC
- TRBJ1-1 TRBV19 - CASSIISDSLKLRDTEAFF TGTGCCAGTAGTATTATTTCGGACAGTCTAAAGCTTCGGGACACTGAAGCTTTCTTT
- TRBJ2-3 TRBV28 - CASSSPGGTDTQYF TGTGCCAGCAGTTCCCCAGGAGGCACAGATACGCAGTATTTT
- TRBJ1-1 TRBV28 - CASSLKRVEAFF TGTGCCAGCAGCCTAAAAAGAGTTGAAGCTTTCTTT
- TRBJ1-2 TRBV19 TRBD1 CASSIPGQGWNGYTF TGTGCCAGTAGTATACCGGGACAGGGGTGGAATGGCTACACCTTC
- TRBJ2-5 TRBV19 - CASSPNRGETQYF TGTGCCAGTAGTCCCAATCGCGGAGAGACCCAGTACTTC
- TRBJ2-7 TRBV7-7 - CASSPQTAGEQYF TGTGCCAGCAGCCCTCAAACTGCGGGCGAGCAGTACTTC
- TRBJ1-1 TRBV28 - CASSLDLGRGAFF TGTGCCAGCAGTTTGGACCTGGGACGGGGAGCTTTCTTT
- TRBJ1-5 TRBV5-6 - CASSRRGGSGQPQHF TGTGCCAGCAGCCGCCGGGGGGGCTCGGGTCAGCCCCAGCATTTT
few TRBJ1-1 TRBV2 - CASSEEGNTEAFF TGTGCCAGCAGTGAAGAGGGGAACACTGAAGCTTTCTTT
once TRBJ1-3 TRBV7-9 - CASSLLVDSGNTIYF TGTGCCAGCAGCTTATTGGTCGACTCTGGAAACACCATATATTTT
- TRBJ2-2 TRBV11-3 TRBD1 CASSRTGSSGELFF TGTGCCAGCAGCCGGACAGGGAGTAGCGGGGAGCTGTTTTTT
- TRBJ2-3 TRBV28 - CASWTLRDFTDTQYF TGTGCCAGCTGGACTCTTCGGGACTTCACAGATACGCAGTATTTT
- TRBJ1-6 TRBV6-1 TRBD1 CASSGRTGTFNSPLHF TGTGCCAGCAGTGGTCGGACAGGGACCTTTAATTCACCCCTCCACTTT
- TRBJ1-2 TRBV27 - CASSPSGGKYGYTF TGTGCCAGCAGTCCGTCGGGGGGGAAATATGGCTACACCTTC
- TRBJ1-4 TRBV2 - CASKEGPADEKLFF TGTGCCAGCAAAGAAGGCCCTGCGGATGAAAAACTGTTTTTT
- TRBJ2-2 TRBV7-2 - CASSLVGTALSGELFF TGTGCCAGCAGCTTAGTCGGAACAGCCTTATCCGGGGAGCTGTTTTTT